The following is a T cell receptor beta chain sequence with its context. The antigen remains unidentified. PCR was performed using 60 Vbeta and 13 Jbeta primers. TCRdb's table, derived via immunoSEQ multiplex PCR, lists solely in-frame clones and lacks some. This sample's table reports about 120,000 clones. Trimming stripped 3 bases from V and 9 bases from J, with 12 bases between. Germline CDR1 reads LGHNA; CDR2 reads YSLEER. The CDR3 covers 13 residues. These data are taken from a study of cytomegalovirus exposure and HLA in healthy donors. Study outcomes and limitations: In a later analysis, common viral pathogens appeared linked to several of the most significant clusters. Despite most TCR sequences being rare, some public TCRs occurred in many donors.

This clonotype was obtained from a man younger than 35 in good health and CMV-seronegative. The rearrangement uses TRBV4-3 and TRBJ2-1; tentatively, D is TRBD2 (6 bases). The specimen sequenced was PBMCs. In DNA, the CDR3 is TGCGCCAGCAGCCAGGGACTCCAGGGTGAGCAGTTCTTC. It specifies CASSQGLQGEQFF.